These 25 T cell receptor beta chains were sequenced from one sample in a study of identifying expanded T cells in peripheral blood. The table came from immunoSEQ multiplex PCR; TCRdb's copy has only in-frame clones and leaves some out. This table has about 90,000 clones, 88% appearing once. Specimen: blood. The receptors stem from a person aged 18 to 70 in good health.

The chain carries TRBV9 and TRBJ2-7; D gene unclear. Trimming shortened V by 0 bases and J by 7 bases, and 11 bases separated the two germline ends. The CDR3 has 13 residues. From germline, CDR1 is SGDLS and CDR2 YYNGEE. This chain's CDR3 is CASSVAGSSEQYF. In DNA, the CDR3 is TGTGCCAGCAGCGTAGCTGGATCCAGTGAGCAGTACTTC.

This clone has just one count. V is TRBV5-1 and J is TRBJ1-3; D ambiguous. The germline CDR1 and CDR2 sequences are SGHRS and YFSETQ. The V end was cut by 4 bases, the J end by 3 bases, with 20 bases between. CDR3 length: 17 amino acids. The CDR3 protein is CASSPEARRNFGNTIYF. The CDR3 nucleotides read TGCGCCAGCAGCCCGGAGGCGCGAAGAAACTTTGGAAACACCATATATTTT.

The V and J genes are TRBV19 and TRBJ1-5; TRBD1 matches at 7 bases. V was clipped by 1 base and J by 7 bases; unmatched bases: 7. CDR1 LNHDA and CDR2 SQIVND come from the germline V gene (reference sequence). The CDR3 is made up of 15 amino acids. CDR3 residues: CASSIARQGGQPQHF. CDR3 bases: TGTGCCAGTAGTATAGCCCGACAGGGAGGCCAGCCCCAGCATTTT.

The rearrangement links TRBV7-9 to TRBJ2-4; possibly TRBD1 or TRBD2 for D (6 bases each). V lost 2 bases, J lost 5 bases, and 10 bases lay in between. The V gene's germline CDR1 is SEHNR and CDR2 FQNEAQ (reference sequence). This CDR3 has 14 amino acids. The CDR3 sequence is CASSLWGAQNIQYF. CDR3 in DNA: TGTGCCAGCAGCTTATGGGGGGCGCAAAACATTCAGTACTTC.

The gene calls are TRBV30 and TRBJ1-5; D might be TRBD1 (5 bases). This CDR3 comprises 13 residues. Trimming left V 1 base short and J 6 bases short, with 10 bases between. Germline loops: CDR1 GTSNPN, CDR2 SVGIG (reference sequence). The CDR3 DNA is TGTGCCTGGAGTGAAAGGGGAGGTCAGCCCCAGCATTTT. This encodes CAWSERGGQPQHF.

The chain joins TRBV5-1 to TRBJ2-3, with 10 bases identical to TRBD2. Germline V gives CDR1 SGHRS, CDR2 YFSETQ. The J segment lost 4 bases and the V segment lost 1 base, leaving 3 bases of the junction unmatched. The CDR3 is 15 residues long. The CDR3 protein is CASSLSGRAPDTQYF. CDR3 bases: TGCGCCAGCAGCTTGAGCGGGAGGGCCCCAGATACGCAGTATTTT. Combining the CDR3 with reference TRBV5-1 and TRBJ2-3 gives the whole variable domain KAGVTQTPRYLIKTRGQQVTLSCSPISGHRSVSWYQQTPGQGLQFLFEYFSETQRNKGNFPGRFSGRQFSNSRSEMNVSTLELGDSALYLCASSLSGRAPDTQYFGPGTRLTVL.

The DNA of the CDR3 is TGTGCCATCAGTGGGACAGAAGATACGCAGTATTTT. Its translation: CAISGTEDTQYF. This rearrangement joins TRBV10-3 to TRBJ2-3, with D perhaps matching TRBD1 (6 bases). The germline V gene has CDR1 ENHRY and CDR2 SYGVKD. CDR3 length: 12 residues. V was cut by 4 bases and J by 5 bases, with 7 bases left in between.

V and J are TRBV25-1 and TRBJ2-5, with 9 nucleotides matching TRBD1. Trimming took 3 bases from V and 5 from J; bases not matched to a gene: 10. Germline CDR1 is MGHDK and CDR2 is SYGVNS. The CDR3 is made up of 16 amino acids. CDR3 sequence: CASSDTRDRVFETQYF. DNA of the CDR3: TGTGCCAGCAGTGACACCCGGGACAGGGTGTTTGAGACCCAGTACTTC.

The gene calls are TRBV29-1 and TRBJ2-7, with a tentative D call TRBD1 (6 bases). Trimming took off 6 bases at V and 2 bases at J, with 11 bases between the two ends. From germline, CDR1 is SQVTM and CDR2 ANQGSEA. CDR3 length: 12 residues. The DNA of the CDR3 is TGCAGCGTCAGGGGCAAGACCTACGAGCAGTACTTC. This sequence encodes CSVRGKTYEQYF.

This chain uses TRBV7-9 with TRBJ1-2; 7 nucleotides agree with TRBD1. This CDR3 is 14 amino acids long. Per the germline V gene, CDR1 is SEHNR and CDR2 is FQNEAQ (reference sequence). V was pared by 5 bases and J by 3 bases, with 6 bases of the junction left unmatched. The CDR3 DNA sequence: TGTGCCAGCAGCCCGATGACAGGGTACTATGGCTACACCTTC. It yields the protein CASSPMTGYYGYTF.

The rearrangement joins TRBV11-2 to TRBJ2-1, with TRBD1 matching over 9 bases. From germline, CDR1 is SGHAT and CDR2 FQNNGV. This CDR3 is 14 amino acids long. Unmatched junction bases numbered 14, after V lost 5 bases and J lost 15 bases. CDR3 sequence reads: CASSQPDRGHFPFF. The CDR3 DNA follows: TGTGCCAGCAGCCAGCCGGACAGGGGCCACTTTCCGTTCTTC.

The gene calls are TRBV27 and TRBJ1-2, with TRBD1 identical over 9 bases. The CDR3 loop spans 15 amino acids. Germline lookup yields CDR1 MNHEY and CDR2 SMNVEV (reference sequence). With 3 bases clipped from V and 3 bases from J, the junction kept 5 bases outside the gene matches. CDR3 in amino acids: CASSFRGDRDYGYTF. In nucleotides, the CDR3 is TGTGCCAGCAGTTTTCGGGGGGACAGGGACTATGGCTACACCTTC.

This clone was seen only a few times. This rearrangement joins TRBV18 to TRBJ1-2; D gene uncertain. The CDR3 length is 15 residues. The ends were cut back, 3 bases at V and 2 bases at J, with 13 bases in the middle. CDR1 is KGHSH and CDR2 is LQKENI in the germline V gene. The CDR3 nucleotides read TGTGCCAGCTCACCTCAATCGGCGCAGAACTATGGCTACACCTTC. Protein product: CASSPQSAQNYGYTF.

CDR3 sequence reads: CASSYERVSVEQFF. The CDR3 DNA reads TGTGCCAGCAGTTACGAGCGGGTGTCGGTTGAGCAGTTCTTC. The chain couples TRBV6-6 to TRBJ2-1; possibly TRBD2 for D (6 bases). The CDR3 consists of 14 residues. Between the trimmed V and J ends, which lost 2 bases and 9 bases, there was a span of 14 bases. Germline-derived CDR1 and CDR2 are MNHNY and SVGAGI (reference sequence).

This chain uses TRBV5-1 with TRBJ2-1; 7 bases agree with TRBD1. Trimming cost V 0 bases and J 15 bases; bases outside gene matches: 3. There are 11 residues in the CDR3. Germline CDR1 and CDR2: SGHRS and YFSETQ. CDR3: CASSLVRGWFF. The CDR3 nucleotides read TGCGCCAGCAGCTTGGTCAGGGGGTGGTTCTTC. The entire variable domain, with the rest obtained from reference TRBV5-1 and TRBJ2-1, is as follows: KAGVTQTPRYLIKTRGQQVTLSCSPISGHRSVSWYQQTPGQGLQFLFEYFSETQRNKGNFPGRFSGRQFSNSRSEMNVSTLELGDSALYLCASSLVRGWFFGPGTRLTVL.

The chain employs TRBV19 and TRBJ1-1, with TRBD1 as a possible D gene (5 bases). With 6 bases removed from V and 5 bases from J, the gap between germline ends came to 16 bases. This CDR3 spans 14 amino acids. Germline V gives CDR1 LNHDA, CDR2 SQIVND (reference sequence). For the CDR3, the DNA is TGTGCCAGTAGCCCGACAGATCGGGCGACTGAAGCTTTCTTT. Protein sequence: CASSPTDRATEAFF.

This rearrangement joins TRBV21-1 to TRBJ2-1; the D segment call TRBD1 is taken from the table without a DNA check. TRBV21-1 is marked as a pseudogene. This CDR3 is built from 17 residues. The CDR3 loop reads CASSKGPRQGSNNEQFF. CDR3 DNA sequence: TGTGCCAGCAGCAAAGGGCCTAGACAGGGATCTAACAATGAGCAGTTCTTC.

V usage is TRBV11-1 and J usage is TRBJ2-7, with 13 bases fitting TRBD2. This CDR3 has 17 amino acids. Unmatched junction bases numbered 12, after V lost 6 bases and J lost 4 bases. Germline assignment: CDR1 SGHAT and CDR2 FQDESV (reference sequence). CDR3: CASSPLRTSGGSYEQYF. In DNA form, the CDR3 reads TGTGCCAGCAGTCCCCTTCGGACTAGCGGGGGTTCTTACGAGCAGTACTTC.

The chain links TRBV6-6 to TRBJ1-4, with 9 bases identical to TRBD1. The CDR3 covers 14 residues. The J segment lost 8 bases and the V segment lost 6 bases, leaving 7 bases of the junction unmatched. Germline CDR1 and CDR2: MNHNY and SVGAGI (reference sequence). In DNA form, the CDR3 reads TGTGCCAGCAGGGAACAGGGGGCGAGAGAAAAACTGTTTTTT. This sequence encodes CASREQGAREKLFF.

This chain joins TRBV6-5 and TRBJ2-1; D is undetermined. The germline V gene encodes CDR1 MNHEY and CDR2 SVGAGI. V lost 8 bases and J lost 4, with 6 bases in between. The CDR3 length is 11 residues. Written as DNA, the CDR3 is TGTGCCAGCGGGGTGTACAATGAGCAGTTCTTC. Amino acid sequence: CASGVYNEQFF.

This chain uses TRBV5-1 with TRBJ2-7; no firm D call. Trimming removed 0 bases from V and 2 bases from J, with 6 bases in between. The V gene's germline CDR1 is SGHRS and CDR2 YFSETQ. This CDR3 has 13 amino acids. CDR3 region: CASSLDPTYEQYF. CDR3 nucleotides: TGCGCCAGCAGCTTGGATCCTACCTACGAGCAGTACTTC.

The CDR3 nucleotides are TGTGCCAGCAGCTTATTAGGGTCTGGGGCCAACGTCCTGACTTTC. This sequence encodes CASSLLGSGANVLTF. The chain couples TRBV7-3 to TRBJ2-6; D unresolved. The germline V gene encodes CDR1 SGHTA and CDR2 FQGTGA. The CDR3 loop spans 15 amino acids. V was trimmed by 2 bases and J by 1 base, leaving 6 bases between them.

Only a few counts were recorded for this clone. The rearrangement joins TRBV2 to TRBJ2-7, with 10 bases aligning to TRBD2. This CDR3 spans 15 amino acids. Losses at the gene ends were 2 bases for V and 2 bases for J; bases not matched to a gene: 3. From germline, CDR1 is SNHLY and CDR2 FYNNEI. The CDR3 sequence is CASSEIGTSAYEQYF. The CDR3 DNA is TGTGCCAGCAGTGAAATCGGGACTAGCGCCTACGAGCAGTACTTC.

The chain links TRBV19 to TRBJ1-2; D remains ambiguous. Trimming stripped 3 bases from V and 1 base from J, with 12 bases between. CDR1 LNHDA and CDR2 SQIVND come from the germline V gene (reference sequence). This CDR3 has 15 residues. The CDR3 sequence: CASSMGSLYNYGYTF. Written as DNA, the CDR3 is TGTGCCAGTAGTATGGGCAGTCTGTATAACTATGGCTACACCTTC.

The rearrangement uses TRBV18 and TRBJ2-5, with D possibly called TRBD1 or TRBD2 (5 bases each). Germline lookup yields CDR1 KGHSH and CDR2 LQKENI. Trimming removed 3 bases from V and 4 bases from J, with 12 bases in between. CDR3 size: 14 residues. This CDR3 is CASSPGPWPETQYF. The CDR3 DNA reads TGTGCCAGCTCACCGGGACCTTGGCCAGAGACCCAGTACTTC.